The 5 T cell receptor beta chains listed next were all sequenced from one sample in a study of T cell responses to AZD1222 COVID-19 vaccine. Only in-frame clones appear in the TCRdb table, and some are missing; sequencing was by immunoSEQ multiplex PCR. The table shows 150,000 to 250,000 clones, with approximately 90% occurring only once. Here the sequenced sample was peripheral blood, taken 28 days after the second AZD1222 dose. The receptors shown here come from an adult who received the AZD1222 COVID-19 vaccine.

This chain joins TRBV10-2 and TRBJ2-4; D might be TRBD2 (6 bases). In germline, CDR1 is WSHSY, CDR2 SAAADI. V was pared by 3 bases and J by 8 bases, with 8 bases between. The CDR3 runs 12 residues. The CDR3, as DNA: TGCGCCAGCAGTGACGGCGGGGACATTCAGTACTTC. Its translation is CASSDGGDIQYF.

This clone showed up just once. The chain uses TRBV4-1 and TRBJ1-2; TRBD1 matches 7 bases. CDR3 size: 14 residues. Germline CDR1 MGHRA, CDR2 YSYEKL. J lost 5 bases, V lost 4 bases, and 7 bases had no gene match. CDR3 in amino acids: CASSLPGRGYGYTF. CDR3 coding DNA: TGCGCCAGCAGCCTACCGGGCAGGGGGTATGGCTACACCTTC.

This clone was observed a few times. The chain joins TRBV7-9 to TRBJ2-3; D uncertain. CDR3 length: 12 amino acids. CDR1 and CDR2 (germline): SEHNR, FQNEAQ (reference sequence). V was clipped by 3 bases and J by 0 bases, with 1 base between them. The DNA of the CDR3 is TGTGCCAGCAGCTTCAGCACAGATACGCAGTATTTT. Translation: CASSFSTDTQYF.

The V call is TRBV28, the J call TRBJ2-2; D is perhaps TRBD2 (5 bases). Trimming stripped 5 bases from V and 1 base from J, with 8 bases between. The CDR3 contains 14 residues. Germline V gene lookup returns CDR1 MDHEN and CDR2 SYDVKM. CDR3 sequence: CASSLGVNTGELFF. DNA of the CDR3: TGTGCCAGCAGTCTCGGGGTGAACACCGGGGAGCTGTTTTTT. Using reference TRBV28 and TRBJ2-2 for the parts outside the CDR3, the full variable domain is DVKVTQSSRYLVKRTGEKVFLECVQDMDHENMFWYRQDPGLGLRLIYFSYDVKMKEKGDIPEGYSVSREKKERFSLILESASTNQTSMYLCASSLGVNTGELFFGEGSRLTVL.

This sequence joins TRBV5-1 and TRBJ1-2; D gene ambiguous. V was trimmed by 0 bases and J by 8 bases, leaving 14 bases between them. The CDR3 length is 14 residues. The germline gives CDR1 SGHRS, CDR2 YFSETQ. The CDR3, as DNA: TGCGCCAGCAGCTTGGGACCCGGGCTCGAGGGCTACACCTTC. Translation gives CASSLGPGLEGYTF.